This TCR beta chain was captured by sequencing in a study of a mutant IDH1 vaccine in newly diagnosed glioma. As for the study in general: Treated patients comprised about 60% males and around 40% females, mean age about 38 years.

Concerning this clone: The antigen is not known.

Here immunoSEQ multiplex PCR was the method, and the copy in TCRdb shows in-frame clones only, minus some. The sample records tens of thousands of clones, approximately 81% being singletons. Germline loops: CDR1 SEHNR, CDR2 FQNEAQ (reference sequence). The CDR3 is 13 amino acids. V was pared by 4 bases and J by 4 bases, with 7 bases between. Described time point: week 23, last vaccination. The vaccine gave 300 ug of a 20-mer mutant IDH1 peptide subcutaneously per dose. Each donor presented with a new WHO grade 3 or 4 astrocytoma that tested IDH1-mutant and showed ATRX loss. Source: PBMCs, taken from a glioma patient whose treatment included an IDH1 peptide vaccine. This receptor was taken from a man aged 25 to 40 with glioma. The chain joins TRBV7-9 to TRBJ2-2; D is unresolved. The CDR3 loop reads CASSWTVTGELFF. The CDR3 DNA follows: TGTGCCAGCAGCTGGACGGTCACCGGGGAGCTGTTTTTT.